The clone carrying this T cell receptor beta chain has just one count. What it recognizes is unknown. The sample is drawn from a study of cytomegalovirus exposure and HLA in healthy donors. Points from the study as a whole: TCR beta V- and J-gene trimming was later associated with a missense DCLRE1C variant. The presence/absence work took it that sequencing depth was about the same across donors.

The primer mix had 60 Vbeta and 13 Jbeta primers. Produced via immunoSEQ multiplex PCR; TCRdb's table is partial and in-frame only. The repertoire holds about 160,000 clones, about 76% seen once, with about 2.1% in the top ten. Unmatched junction bases numbered 8, after V lost 9 bases and J lost 4 bases. CDR1 is LNHDA and CDR2 is SQIVND in the germline V gene (reference sequence). The CDR3 totals 13 residues. This TCR came from a female donor in good health and CMV-seronegative. The sample consisted of PBMCs. The gene calls are TRBV19 and TRBJ1-2; TRBD1 matches at 7 bases. In DNA form, the CDR3 reads TGTGCCAGCACAGACAGGGCGAGCTATGGCTACACCTTC. This sequence encodes CASTDRASYGYTF.